Below, one TCR beta chain is given with its context. Its antigen is as yet unknown. These data come from a study of shared clonotypes between healthy human individuals. General study findings and limits: Larger estimated richness was generally seen in naive subsets than in memory subsets. Clonotype sharing across several donors was observed for roughly 5% of naive CD4 clonotypes.

The authors loaded about 200 ng DNA, about 30,000 T cell genomes, into sorted-subset replicate PCRs. Method: immunoSEQ multiplex PCR; TCRdb's copy keeps in-frame clones and lacks some. The sample has a few million clones, around 90% seen once. CD45RA+ naive and CD45RA-negative memory subsets were separated from CD4+ cells. With V trimmed by 4 bases and J by 6 bases, 10 bases remained unmatched. The CDR3 is 16 amino acids. Germline loops: CDR1 SEHNR, CDR2 FQNEAQ (reference sequence). This receptor was taken from a young man in good health. Some clones in this sample may be carry-over from other donors' samples. The source material was naive CD4+ T cells from PBMCs. Sample subset: CD45RA+ positively selected. This chain joins TRBV7-9 and TRBJ1-1, with 11 bases that match TRBD1. CDR3 residues: CASSSPRTGGKAEAFF. CDR3 in DNA: TGTGCCAGCAGCTCCCCCCGGACAGGGGGCAAAGCTGAAGCTTTCTTT. The full variable domain, its missing parts supplied by reference TRBV7-9 and TRBJ1-1, is DTGVSQNPRHKITKRGQNVTFRCDPISEHNRLYWYRQTLGQGPEFLTYFQNEAQLEKSRLLSDRFSAERPKGSFSTLEIQRTEQGDSAMYLCASSSPRTGGKAEAFFGQGTRLTVV.